The 31 T cell receptor beta chains given below trace back to one sample, sequenced in a study of sequential checkpoint blockade in melanoma. Produced via immunoSEQ multiplex PCR; TCRdb's table is partial and in-frame only. The table has around 2,500 clones, about a fifth seen once; the top ten hold about 4%. Specified treatment: randomized to nivolumab then ipilimumab (arm A) or the reverse (arm B). The sequenced sample was tumor tissue (inferred from file names), obtained from a patient given nivolumab and ipilimumab in sequence. The receptors here all came from a human donor with melanoma.

Relative to its sample, this clone is medium-sized. As DNA, the CDR3 is TGTGCCAGCAGCTTAAACTACCGACAGGGAGGAGGAAATGAGCAGTTCTTC. Its protein product is CASSLNYRQGGGNEQFF. The chain links TRBV11-3 to TRBJ2-1; TRBD1 is a possible D gene (7 bases). The CDR3 is 17 amino acids. CDR1 and CDR2 from the germline V gene are SGHNT and YENEEA. V dropped 2 bases and J dropped 7 bases, with 21 bases sitting between them.

This chain links TRBV12-5 with TRBJ2-1; possible D gene TRBD1, 5 bases. The CDR3 loop spans 13 amino acids. V gave up 8 bases and J gave up 7 bases, with 15 bases separating them. The V gene's germline CDR1 is LGHNT and CDR2 FRNRAP. This CDR3 is CASLRQNGNEQFF. CDR3 DNA sequence: TGTGCTAGTTTAAGACAGAATGGGAATGAGCAGTTCTTC.

The count of this clone is one. Other DNA sequences in the same sample also yield this CDR3. The CDR3 DNA reads TGTGCCAGCTCACCGTCCGGAACCTACGAGCAGTACTTC. Translated, it gives CASSPSGTYEQYF. The V gene is TRBV18, the J gene TRBJ2-7; D not certain. This CDR3 is 13 amino acids long. Between the trimmed V and J ends, which lost 3 bases and 2 bases, there was a span of 8 bases. Germline CDR1 and CDR2: KGHSH and LQKENI. Based on the CDR3 plus reference TRBV18 and TRBJ2-7, the full variable domain is NAGVMQNPRHLVRRRGQEARLRCSPMKGHSHVYWYRQLPEEGLKFMVYLQKENIIDESGMPKERFSAEFPKEGPSILRIQQVVRGDSAAYFCASSPSGTYEQYFGPGTRLTVT.

The table lists this clone with a few counts. This chain uses TRBV6-7 with TRBJ1-5, with unresolved D. Being an ORF, TRBV6-7 has a function that is uncertain. V gave up 5 bases and J gave up 5 bases, with 4 bases separating them. This CDR3 comprises 11 residues. The CDR3 loop reads CASSEDQPQHF. In DNA form, the CDR3 reads TGTGCCAGCAGTGAGGATCAGCCCCAGCATTTT.

The genes are TRBV12-5 and TRBJ2-1; a weak D match, TRBD2 (5 bases). Deletions cut 2 bases from V and 1 base from J, with 9 bases between. CDR3 length equals 15 residues. Germline assignment: CDR1 LGHNT and CDR2 FRNRAP. This CDR3 is CASGLQSGSYNEQFF. DNA for the CDR3: TGTGCTAGTGGTTTGCAATCGGGGTCCTACAATGAGCAGTTCTTC.

This clone rates as medium-sized. J is TRBJ1-1 and V is TRBV23-1, with D unresolved. TRBV23-1 is filed as an ORF, its function uncertain. This CDR3 has 13 amino acids. V lost 6 bases and J 1 base, leaving 9 bases between the germline ends. The chain's CDR3 is CASSTGPNTEAFF. For the CDR3, the DNA is TGCGCCAGCAGCACTGGACCGAACACTGAAGCTTTCTTT.

This chain connects TRBV14 to TRBJ2-3; 9 bases match TRBD2. CDR3 length: 13 amino acids. The ends lost 8 bases at V and 0 bases at J; junction bases unmatched: 0. Germline V gene sequence: CDR1 SGHDN, CDR2 FVKESK. CDR3 sequence: CASGLASTDTQYF. In DNA, the CDR3 is TGTGCCAGCGGACTAGCGAGCACAGATACGCAGTATTTT.

V usage is TRBV4-1 and J usage is TRBJ2-3; 8 bases agree with TRBD1. The CDR3 loop spans 17 amino acids. CDR1 and CDR2 (germline): MGHRA, YSYEKL. Trimming cost V 0 bases and J 0 bases; bases outside gene matches: 5. CDR3 sequence (DNA): TGCGCCAGCAGCCAAGATGGGAGGACAGGGAGCACAGATACGCAGTATTTT. Amino acid sequence: CASSQDGRTGSTDTQYF.

This clone has a handful of counts. This chain joins TRBV5-1 and TRBJ2-1; D gene uncertain. The CDR3 has 14 amino acids. Germline CDR1 and CDR2: SGHRS and YFSETQ. With 0 bases removed from V and 5 bases from J, the gap between germline ends came to 9 bases. This chain's CDR3 is CASSLATIDNEQFF. The CDR3 DNA follows: TGCGCCAGCAGCTTGGCCACAATAGACAATGAGCAGTTCTTC.

This clone was counted between two and nine times. The chain links TRBV14 to TRBJ1-1; 7 bases are a match to TRBD1. V lost 3 bases, J lost 6 bases, and 7 bases stayed unmatched. The germline V gene has CDR1 SGHDN and CDR2 FVKESK. The CDR3 extends over 14 amino acids. The CDR3 nucleotides read TGTGCCAGCAGCCAGGGACGAGGGGGCTCTGAAGCTTTCTTT. It is translated as CASSQGRGGSEAFF.

The chain is built from TRBV15 and TRBJ2-7; TRBD2 matches 7 bases. Germline CDR1 LNHNV, CDR2 YYDKDF (reference sequence). The CDR3 is made up of 16 amino acids. After removal of 4 bases from V and 5 bases from J, the junction contained 14 bases not matched to a gene. The CDR3 sequence: CATSTPFGREHDEQYF. CDR3 sequence (DNA): TGTGCCACCAGCACGCCATTCGGGCGGGAGCACGACGAGCAGTACTTC.

The table lists this clone with a count of one. The chain is built from TRBV18 and TRBJ2-1, with 8 bases lining up with TRBD2. V gave up 3 bases and J gave up 6 bases; unmatched junction bases: 7. CDR1 is KGHSH and CDR2 is LQKENI in the germline V gene. This CDR3 has 15 amino acids. The CDR3 loop is CASSPQRETVNEQFF. The CDR3 DNA follows: TGTGCCAGCTCACCCCAGCGGGAGACGGTCAATGAGCAGTTCTTC.

The chain has TRBV5-1 and TRBJ2-4; D remains ambiguous. In germline, CDR1 is SGHRS, CDR2 YFSETQ. Between the trimmed V and J ends, which lost 0 bases and 1 base, there was a span of 5 bases. The CDR3 totals 14 residues. CDR3: CASSLGVAKNIQYF. DNA for the CDR3: TGCGCCAGCAGCTTGGGGGTGGCCAAAAACATTCAGTACTTC.

This clone was found a few times. This sequence joins TRBV6-8 and TRBJ1-2; 7 bases align to TRBD1. The CDR3 covers 17 residues. Per the germline V gene, CDR1 is MNHGY and CDR2 is SAAAGT. Trimming cost V 5 bases and J 0 bases; bases outside gene matches: 12. CDR3 amino acids: CASSTSRTGNTNYGYTF. The CDR3 DNA reads as TGTGCCAGCAGTACCTCCCGGACAGGCAACACTAACTATGGCTACACCTTC.

By its share, this clone is medium-sized (0.01 to 0.1%). This chain joins TRBV11-3 and TRBJ1-4; 10 bases map to TRBD1. There are 14 residues in the CDR3. V dropped 5 bases and J dropped 8; count of bases not matched to a gene: 5. Looked up from germline, CDR1 is SGHNT and CDR2 is YENEEA. The CDR3 nucleotides are TGTGCCAGCAGCCTACCGGGACAGGGGGAAAAACTGTTTTTT. It codes for CASSLPGQGEKLFF.

V gene TRBV6-8 combines with J gene TRBJ2-3, with D hard to call. V was pared by 7 bases and J by 6 bases, with 14 bases between. The germline CDR1 and CDR2 sequences are MNHGY and SAAAGT. The CDR3 totals 13 residues. The CDR3 protein is CASKVTVTDTQYF. Written as DNA, the CDR3 is TGTGCCAGCAAAGTTACGGTTACGGATACGCAGTATTTT.

There are a few counts of this clone. The CDR3: CASSLWRGGYTEAFF. CDR3 DNA: TGTGCCAGCAGTTTATGGAGAGGGGGCTACACTGAAGCTTTCTTT. The chain uses TRBV28 and TRBJ1-1; 7 bases are a match to TRBD1. The V segment lost 0 bases and the J segment 3 bases; nucleotides outside the gene matches: 4. CDR1 and CDR2 from the germline V gene are MDHEN and SYDVKM. This CDR3 region has 15 residues.

This clone was picked up a small number of times. This chain links TRBV11-3 with TRBJ2-7; TRBD1 matches at 9 bases. Germline V gives CDR1 SGHNT, CDR2 YENEEA. V trimming: 6 bases; J trimming: 6 bases; junction bases outside the gene matches: 15. The CDR3 spans 16 residues. Here the CDR3 DNA reads TGTGCCAGCAGTTCCTGGGGGGGGACAGGGTTTCGCGAGCAGTACTTC. As protein: CASSSWGGTGFREQYF.

Judged by abundance, this clone is medium-sized. The J gene is TRBJ1-1, the V gene TRBV11-3; a weak D match, TRBD1 (6 bases). The CDR3 extends over 15 amino acids. The V end was cut by 3 bases, the J end by 1 base, with 12 bases between. Germline loops: CDR1 SGHNT, CDR2 YENEEA. As DNA, the CDR3 is TGTGCCAGCAGCTTGGCCGAACAGGGGAACACTGAAGCTTTCTTT. Protein sequence: CASSLAEQGNTEAFF.

By sample fraction, this clone is medium-sized (0.01 to 0.1%). The chain employs TRBV11-3 and TRBJ2-2; D possibly corresponds to TRBD1 (7 bases). V gave up 7 bases and J gave up 3 bases, with 15 bases separating them. The CDR3 length is 15 residues. Germline lookup yields CDR1 SGHNT and CDR2 YENEEA. CDR3 residues: CASNHGGQHTGELFF. The DNA of the CDR3 is TGTGCCAGCAACCACGGGGGACAGCACACCGGGGAGCTGTTTTTT.

In this sample, this clone turned up a few times. V is TRBV18 and J is TRBJ1-6, with D tentatively TRBD1 (6 bases). In germline, CDR1 is KGHSH, CDR2 LQKENI. This CDR3 region has 15 residues. Deletions cut 4 bases from V and 10 bases from J, with 17 bases between. CDR3 coding DNA: TGTGCCAGCTCACTGTCCCAACAGGGAGGGTCACCCCTCCACTTT. Translating it yields CASSLSQQGGSPLHF. Complete variable domain (other parts from reference TRBV18 and TRBJ1-6): NAGVMQNPRHLVRRRGQEARLRCSPMKGHSHVYWYRQLPEEGLKFMVYLQKENIIDESGMPKERFSAEFPKEGPSILRIQQVVRGDSAAYFCASSLSQQGGSPLHFGNGTRLTVT.

This clone rates as medium-sized. The chain couples TRBV11-3 to TRBJ1-5; 8 nucleotides agree with TRBD1. This CDR3 is built from 14 residues. Trimming cost V 5 bases and J 9 bases; bases outside gene matches: 9. Germline CDR1 reads SGHNT; CDR2 reads YENEEA. CDR3 protein: CASSEDREVRPQHF. The CDR3 coding sequence is TGTGCCAGCAGCGAGGACAGGGAGGTTCGGCCCCAGCATTTT.

This clone appeared a few times. The J gene is TRBJ2-2, the V gene TRBV7-8; D unclear. The germline V gene encodes CDR1 SGHVS and CDR2 FQNEAQ. Trimming stripped 9 bases from V and 4 bases from J, with 12 bases between. The CDR3 contains 13 residues. The CDR3 region is CASRGRRTGELFF. The DNA of the CDR3 is TGTGCCAGTCGTGGGCGACGCACCGGGGAGCTGTTTTTT. The full variable domain, with the rest looked up from reference TRBV7-8 and TRBJ2-2, is GAGVSQSPRYKVAKRGQDVALRCDPISGHVSLFWYQQALGQGPEFLTYFQNEAQLDKSGLPSDRFFAERPEGSVSTLKIQRTQQEDSAVYLCASRGRRTGELFFGEGSRLTVL.

V usage is TRBV19 and J usage is TRBJ1-1, with D possibly being TRBD1 (5 bases). There are 18 residues in the CDR3. V gave up 3 bases and J gave up 0 bases, with 20 bases separating them. CDR1 is LNHDA, CDR2 SQIVND, per germline (reference sequence). The CDR3 sequence is CASSIPPGQHLMNTEAFF. The CDR3 region has the DNA TGTGCCAGTAGTATTCCCCCAGGACAACATTTAATGAACACTGAAGCTTTCTTT.

Comments on this clone: The junction and the germline gene differ at one end; a read error may be behind it. This chain joins TRBV29-1 and TRBJ2-3, with TRBD1 matching 7 bases. CDR1 is SQVTM and CDR2 is ANQGSEA in the germline V gene. The CDR3 contains 13 residues. CDR3 region: CSVGAWDSKTRYF. The CDR3 DNA is TGCAGCGTTGGAGCGTGGGACAGCAAAACGCGGTATTTT.

Relative to its sample, this clone is medium-sized. This sequence joins TRBV11-3 and TRBJ2-7, with 7 bases fitting TRBD2. The V gene end was trimmed by 2 bases and the J gene end by 2 bases; junction bases not matched to a gene: 3. Germline CDR1 SGHNT, CDR2 YENEEA. This CDR3 has 14 residues. This CDR3 is CASSLRTSAYEQYF. DNA for the CDR3: TGTGCCAGCAGCTTAAGAACTAGCGCCTACGAGCAGTACTTC. Based on the CDR3 plus reference TRBV11-3 and TRBJ2-7, the full variable domain is EAGVVQSPRYKIIEKKQPVAFWCNPISGHNTLYWYLQNLGQGPELLIRYENEEAVDDSQLPKDRFSAERLKGVDSTLKIQPAELGDSAVYLCASSLRTSAYEQYFGPGTRLTVT.

The genes are TRBV6-8 and TRBJ1-4; TRBD1 might be the D (5 bases). The CDR3 extends over 16 amino acids. The germline V and J ends were trimmed by 2 bases and 0 bases, with 10 bases remaining between them. Germline CDR1 is MNHGY and CDR2 is SAAAGT. This chain's CDR3 is CASSYGTSATNEKLFF. The CDR3 DNA sequence: TGTGCCAGCAGTTACGGGACGAGTGCAACTAATGAAAAACTGTTTTTT.

This clone was observed a few times. The rearrangement uses TRBV28 and TRBJ2-7; perhaps TRBD2 as D (6 bases). Trimming shortened V by 6 bases and J by 9 bases, and 15 bases separated the two germline ends. The CDR3 is 12 amino acids. CDR1 is MDHEN and CDR2 is SYDVKM in the germline V gene. The DNA of the CDR3 is TGTGCCAGCAGCCCGATGCGGGGTGGGCAGTACTTC. Amino acid sequence: CASSPMRGGQYF.

The chain has TRBV19 and TRBJ1-5, with D possibly being TRBD1 (6 bases). Trimming removed 4 bases at V and 6 bases at J, with 16 bases between. Germline CDR1 is LNHDA and CDR2 is SQIVND (reference sequence). The CDR3 consists of 15 residues. The CDR3: CASSNQQGESQPQHF. CDR3 bases: TGTGCCAGTAGTAACCAACAGGGAGAGAGTCAGCCCCAGCATTTT.

In its sample, this clone was seen once. V and J are TRBV18 and TRBJ2-1, with 8 positions matching TRBD1. V lost 5 bases to trimming and J lost 7 bases; unmatched junction nucleotides: 16. This CDR3 has 17 residues. Germline-derived CDR1 and CDR2 are KGHSH and LQKENI. The chain's CDR3 is CASSSTEGRGLRNEQFF. The CDR3 DNA follows: TGTGCCAGCTCAAGTACTGAAGGCAGGGGGCTTCGGAATGAGCAGTTCTTC.

The chain is built from TRBV6-8 and TRBJ1-5; D unresolved. Germline V CDR1 and CDR2: MNHGY, SAAAGT. The CDR3 contains 13 residues. The V end was cut by 2 bases, the J end by 7 bases, with 9 bases between. CDR3 loop: CASSYTPWQPQHF. The CDR3 DNA reads as TGTGCCAGCAGTTACACCCCTTGGCAGCCCCAGCATTTT.